A selection of T cell receptor beta chains follows, all from one sample in a study of cytomegalovirus exposure and HLA in healthy donors. Sequenced by immunoSEQ multiplex PCR; TCRdb stores in-frame clones only, minus some. The sample has about 200,000 clones, over 65% seen once; the top ten hold about 3%. Sequenced input: PBMCs. The receptors stem from a man in his forties in good health and CMV-seropositive. CDR3s include the opening cysteine and the closing phenylalanine or tryptophan. D genes are given only for firm matches. The size entry is marked missing in some rows and otherwise reads once, few, many or a size class.

CASSPLGSGMGDTQYF TGTGCCAGCAGCCCTTTGGGTAGCGGGATGGGAGATACGCAGTATTTT TRBJ2-3 TRBV7-6 16 few TRBD2
CAIRDATGDQPQHF TGTGCCATCAGGGACGCAACCGGGGATCAGCCCCAGCATTTT TRBJ1-5 TRBV10-3 14 - -
CASSGTGLKEQYF TGTGCCAGTAGCGGGACAGGTTTGAAGGAGCAGTACTTC TRBJ2-7 TRBV19 13 - TRBD1
CASSFVPGGLGNGYTF TGTGCCAGCAGCTTTGTCCCGGGGGGGCTGGGGAATGGCTACACCTTC TRBJ1-2 TRBV5-6 16 - -
CASTTGYEQYF TGTGCCAGCACTACCGGTTACGAGCAGTACTTC TRBJ2-7 TRBV6-5 11 - -
CASSLGQGSAFF TGTGCCAGCAGCTTAGGTCAGGGAAGCGCTTTCTTT TRBJ1-1 TRBV7-9 12 few -
CASSIAGGTEAFF TGTGCCAGTAGTATAGCGGGGGGGACTGAAGCTTTCTTT TRBJ1-1 TRBV19 13 - -
CASTPGQSNQPQHF TGTGCCAGCACCCCGGGACAGTCCAATCAGCCCCAGCATTTT TRBJ1-5 TRBV6-5 14 few TRBD1
CASSPGQGHGYTF TGTGCCAGCTCACCCGGACAGGGCCATGGCTACACCTTC TRBJ1-2 TRBV18 13 - TRBD1
CASSLPGGSEQYF TGTGCCAGCAGCCTGCCGGGGGGGTCCGAGCAGTACTTC TRBJ2-7 TRBV5-4 13 - TRBD2
CASASGDINQPQHF TGCGCCAGCGCCTCAGGGGACATAAATCAGCCCCAGCATTTT TRBJ1-5 TRBV5-1 14 - -
CASSLGTYRSDEQYF TGTGCCAGCAGCTTAGGAACCTACAGATCGGACGAGCAGTACTTC TRBJ2-7 TRBV7-9 15 - -
CASSGQGIEAFF TGCGCCAGCAGCGGACAGGGGATTGAAGCTTTCTTT TRBJ1-1 TRBV5-1 12 - TRBD1
CASSWEGQETQYF TGTGCCAGCAGTTGGGAGGGGCAAGAGACCCAGTACTTC TRBJ2-5 TRBV27 13 - TRBD2
CASSLRSTGVIRETQYF TGTGCCAGCAGCTTAAGGTCTACGGGGGTCATCCGGGAGACCCAGTACTTC TRBJ2-5 TRBV7-9 17 - -
CASSSGQYADTQYF TGTGCCAGCTCGTCGGGACAGTACGCAGATACGCAGTATTTT TRBJ2-3 TRBV18 14 few TRBD1
CASSSTGQETQYF TGTGCCAGCAGCTCAACAGGCCAAGAGACCCAGTACTTC TRBJ2-5 TRBV7-9 13 - -
CASSLTGAGGELFF TGTGCCAGCAGTTTAACAGGGGCGGGCGGGGAGCTGTTTTTT TRBJ2-2 TRBV28 14 - TRBD1
CASSSGLLQYF TGTGCCAGCAGCTCGGGACTTCTGCAGTACTTC TRBJ2-7 TRBV7-9 11 few -
CASTRIAGLWEQYF TGTGCCAGCACTAGGATTGCAGGGCTGTGGGAGCAGTACTTC TRBJ2-7 TRBV6-1 14 - -
CASSFGTGTYEQYF TGTGCCAGCAGTTTTGGGACAGGGACCTACGAGCAGTACTTC TRBJ2-7 TRBV27 14 few TRBD1
CASSLASVAGGRDTQYF TGTGCCAGCAGCTTGGCTTCGGTAGCGGGGGGAAGAGATACGCAGTATTTT TRBJ2-3 TRBV5-4 17 - TRBD2
CASSDPGLAGVIGELFF TGCGCCAGCAGTGACCCGGGACTAGCGGGAGTTATCGGGGAGCTGTTTTTT TRBJ2-2 TRBV10-2 17 - TRBD2
CARSLKAGVSYEQYF TGTGCCAGAAGCTTGAAAGCGGGAGTCTCCTACGAGCAGTACTTC TRBJ2-7 TRBV5-3 15 - TRBD2
CASSSSGRNEQFF TGTGCCAGTAGTTCTAGCGGGAGAAATGAGCAGTTCTTC TRBJ2-1 TRBV19 13 - TRBD2
CASSLRGDTQYF TGCGCCAGCAGCTTGCGGGGTGATACGCAGTATTTT TRBJ2-3 TRBV5-1 12 - -
CASSLNTGTGNTIYF TGTGCCAGCAGCCTCAATACAGGGACTGGAAACACCATATATTTT TRBJ1-3 TRBV7-8 15 - -
CAISEPRGPGTRTGELFF TGTGCCATCAGTGAGCCGCGGGGGCCGGGAACCAGAACCGGGGAGCTGTTTTTT TRBJ2-2 TRBV10-3 18 - -
CASSLTSGGVETQYF TGCGCCAGCAGCTTGACTAGCGGGGGGGTAGAGACCCAGTACTTC TRBJ2-5 TRBV5-1 15 once TRBD2
CASSIQPGNGIRGTGELFF TGTGCCAGCAGCATCCAACCTGGCAATGGGATTAGGGGCACCGGGGAGCTGTTTTTT TRBJ2-2 TRBV7-3 19 - -
CASSLYRGIVKNIQYF TGTGCCAGCAGCTTGTATCGAGGAATAGTCAAAAACATTCAGTACTTC TRBJ2-4 TRBV5-6 16 - -
CASSLTSGRAVDTQYF TGCGCCAGCAGCTTGACTAGCGGGAGGGCCGTAGATACGCAGTATTTT TRBJ2-3 TRBV5-1 16 - TRBD2
CAIRAAGETYEQYF TGTGCCATCAGGGCAGCGGGGGAGACCTACGAGCAGTACTTC TRBJ2-7 TRBV10-3 14 - TRBD2
CATGQGPSSYEQYF TGTGCCACCGGTCAGGGCCCGAGCTCCTACGAGCAGTACTTC TRBJ2-7 TRBV15 14 - -